These 19 T cell receptor beta chains share one sample of origin, sequenced in a study of identical twins. TCRdb itself ran the 5' RACE reads through MiXCR, one entry per CDR3 protein. The repertoire holds 700,000 or so distinct CDR3 sequences, with over 8.5% as singletons. Another study also made use of these data, one on yellow fever vaccine responses in identical twins.

Material: PBMCs. The receptors were sampled from a woman between 18 and 29 years old in good health.

This clonotype was seen more than once but under ten times. The chain couples TRBV3-1 to TRBJ2-5; D ambiguous. Deletions cut 8 bases from V and 9 bases from J, with 13 bases between. The CDR3 runs 11 residues. Looked up from germline, CDR1 is LGHDT and CDR2 is YNNKEL (reference sequence). The CDR3 DNA reads as TGTGCCAGCCGCGGCGTGTGGGCCCAGTACTTC. This sequence encodes CASRGVWAQYF.

The chain is built from TRBV2 and TRBJ1-5; TRBD1 is a possible D gene (5 bases). The CDR3 spans 13 residues. Per germline, CDR1 SNHLY and CDR2 FYNNEI. Trimming removed 6 bases at V and 6 bases at J, with 12 bases between. CDR3 region: CASRGRAPQPQHF. The CDR3 DNA reads TGTGCCAGCAGGGGCAGGGCCCCTCAGCCCCAGCATTTT.

The gene calls are TRBV5-4 and TRBJ2-5, with D perhaps being TRBD1 or TRBD2 (5 bases each). This CDR3 is built from 18 residues. The V gene's germline CDR1 is SGHNT and CDR2 YYREEE (reference sequence). V was pared by 2 bases and J by 3 bases, with 23 bases between. The chain's CDR3 is CASSFGGGGVGREETQYF. The DNA for the CDR3 is TGTGCCAGCAGCTTTGGAGGTGGGGGAGTTGGGCGAGAAGAGACCCAGTACTTC. Drawing the rest from reference TRBV5-4 and TRBJ2-5, the complete variable domain is ETGVTQSPTHLIKTRGQQVTLRCSSQSGHNTVSWYQQALGQGPQFIFQYYREEENGRGNFPPRFSGLQFPNYSSELNVNALELDDSALYLCASSFGGGGVGREETQYFGPGTRLLVL.

This clonotype has a handful of counts. This rearrangement joins TRBV20-1 to TRBJ1-6; D gene unclear. The ends were cut back, 6 bases at V and 5 bases at J, with 8 bases in the middle. Germline CDR1 is DFQATT and CDR2 is SNEGSKA (reference sequence). The CDR3 is 12 residues long. The CDR3 protein is CSAGRDNSPLHF. The DNA for the CDR3 is TGCAGTGCGGGCAGAGATAATTCACCCCTCCACTTT.

Only a few counts were recorded for this clonotype. The rearrangement joins TRBV7-2 to TRBJ2-1; 10 bases line up with TRBD2. Germline V gene lookup returns CDR1 SGHTA and CDR2 FQGNSA. V was pared by 4 bases and J by 3 bases, with 9 bases of the junction left unmatched. CDR3 length equals 17 residues. The CDR3 here is CASSSPTAGGNYNEQFF. The CDR3 coding sequence is TGTGCCAGCAGCTCACCCACAGCGGGAGGGAACTACAATGAGCAGTTCTTC.

V is TRBV29-1 and J is TRBJ2-1, with 7 bases fitting TRBD2. CDR1 and CDR2 (germline): SQVTM, ANQGSEA. The CDR3 covers 13 residues. Germline trimming cut 6 bases from V and 2 bases from J; bases unmatched to any gene: 4. The DNA for the CDR3 is TGCAGCGTGATGGGGGGGGCCTACAATGAGCAGTTCTTC. This translates into CSVMGGAYNEQFF.

This clonotype was counted ten times or more. V and J are TRBV24-1 and TRBJ2-1, with 9 bases lining up with TRBD2. This CDR3 contains 16 residues. The germline V gene encodes CDR1 KGHDR and CDR2 SFDVKD. V shed 4 bases, J shed 9 bases, and the junction held 12 bases outside the gene matches. The DNA for the CDR3 is TGTGCCACCAGTGACCTCCAGGGTAGCGGGAGTTCTGAGCAGTTCTTC. This translates into CATSDLQGSGSSEQFF.

This clonotype was picked up a small number of times. V usage is TRBV27 and J usage is TRBJ2-3; TRBD1 might be the D (6 bases). The V end lost 2 bases, the J end lost 5 bases, and 14 bases lay between the germline ends. Germline CDR1 and CDR2: MNHEY and SMNVEV (reference sequence). The CDR3 is made up of 15 amino acids. As DNA, the CDR3 is TGTGCCAGCAGTTTACCAGGGGAACTGGGAGATACGCAGTATTTT. Its protein is CASSLPGELGDTQYF.

The V gene is TRBV3-1, the J gene TRBJ2-5; the D gene is possibly TRBD2 (5 bases). V was clipped by 0 bases and J by 6 bases, with 11 bases between them. This CDR3 has 14 amino acids. Looked up from germline, CDR1 is LGHDT and CDR2 is YNNKEL (reference sequence). The CDR3 bases are TGTGCCAGCAGCCAAGACTTCGGGGTAAAGACCCAGTACTTC. As protein: CASSQDFGVKTQYF.

This clonotype has only a few counts. The genes are TRBV6-2 or TRBV6-3 and TRBJ2-7; D not certain. V lost 6 bases, J lost 4 bases, and 16 bases lay in between. Germline V lookup: CDR1 MNHEY, CDR2 SVGEGT. The CDR3 loop spans 14 amino acids. In DNA, the CDR3 is TGTGCCAGCAGGGTCGGAGCTCCCTTTTACGAGCAGTACTTC. Translated, it gives CASRVGAPFYEQYF.

The gene calls are TRBV3-1 and TRBJ2-7; 7 bases map to TRBD2. CDR1 is LGHDT, CDR2 YNNKEL, per germline (reference sequence). CDR3 length: 15 amino acids. Trimming took 4 bases from V and 2 from J; bases not matched to a gene: 8. CDR3 amino acids: CASSLGGDGAYEQYF. The CDR3 region has the DNA TGTGCCAGCAGCCTTGGGGGGGACGGAGCCTACGAGCAGTACTTC.

The chain combines TRBV19 with TRBJ2-6; the D gene is possibly TRBD2 (7 bases). The CDR3 is 16 residues long. The V end was cut by 5 bases, the J end by 4 bases, with 15 bases between. Germline V gene data show CDR1 as LNHDA and CDR2 as SQIVND (reference sequence). CDR3 sequence reads: CASSWGRGAGANVLTF. DNA for the CDR3: TGTGCCAGTAGTTGGGGACGGGGGGCCGGGGCCAACGTCCTGACTTTC.

The genes are TRBV9 and TRBJ2-1, with D possibly TRBD1 on 5 matching bases. Between the trimmed V and J ends, which lost 0 bases and 2 bases, there was a span of 18 bases. Germline assignment: CDR1 SGDLS and CDR2 YYNGEE. The CDR3 has 18 residues. This CDR3 is CASSVGPIGQAAYNEQFF. CDR3 in DNA: TGTGCCAGCAGCGTAGGTCCCATAGGACAAGCAGCCTACAATGAGCAGTTCTTC.

A few counts support this clonotype. The chain links TRBV11-2 to TRBJ2-1, with 8 bases aligning to TRBD1. The CDR3 totals 18 residues. Germline CDR1 reads SGHAT; CDR2 reads FQNNGV. Unmatched junction bases numbered 18, after V lost 5 bases and J lost 6 bases. CDR3: CASSLKHSGGLASNEQFF. Written as DNA, the CDR3 is TGTGCCAGCAGCCTAAAACACTCAGGGGGCCTAGCCAGCAATGAGCAGTTCTTC.

This clonotype appeared many times. The genes are TRBV7-8 and TRBJ2-3; 8 bases are a match to TRBD2. CDR3 length: 16 amino acids. Germline values: CDR1 SGHVS, CDR2 FQNEAQ. The V segment lost 8 bases and the J segment 7 bases; nucleotides outside the gene matches: 17. The DNA for the CDR3 is TGTGCCAGCCTTCCCCAGAATAGCGGGGAACTAAATACGCAGTATTTT. Protein product: CASLPQNSGELNTQYF.

The J gene is TRBJ2-1, the V gene TRBV7-2, with unresolved D. The V end lost 5 bases, the J end lost 10 bases, and 15 bases lay between the germline ends. The CDR3 has 13 residues. CDR1 SGHTA and CDR2 FQGNSA come from the germline V gene. CDR3 nucleotide sequence: TGTGCCAGCAGCCTCCGAGTCAGGACCGAGCAGTTCTTC. Translating gives CASSLRVRTEQFF. Full variable domain (remainder filled in from reference TRBV7-2 and TRBJ2-1): GAGVSQSPSNKVTEKGKDVELRCDPISGHTALYWYRQSLGQGLEFLIYFQGNSAPDKSGLPSDRFSAERTGGSVSTLTIQRTQQEDSAVYLCASSLRVRTEQFFGPGTRLTVL.

In this sample, this clonotype turned up a few times. The CDR3 region has the DNA TGTGCCAGCACCCACGCGGAGACCCAGTACTTC. The encoded protein is CASTHAETQYF. The chain is built from TRBV6-6 and TRBJ2-5; D not certain. The germline V gene encodes CDR1 MNHNY and CDR2 SVGAGI (reference sequence). Trimming pared 7 bases from V and 5 bases from J, leaving 8 bases between. The CDR3 contains 11 residues.

Remarks on this clonotype: The junction departs from germline at one end; a sequencing error may be responsible. The chain recombines TRBV7-6 with TRBJ2-2; D may be TRBD2 (5 bases). Germline V gives CDR1 SGHVS, CDR2 FNYEAQ. The CDR3 totals 14 residues. CDR3 protein: CASSLPLKTGELVF. The CDR3 DNA reads as TGTGCCAGCAGCTTACCCCTGAAAACCGGGGAGCTGGTTTTT.

The chain employs TRBV7-2 and TRBJ2-7; 8 bases map to TRBD2. Germline V CDR1 and CDR2: SGHTA, FQGNSA. J was trimmed by 1 base and V by 5 bases; bases with no gene match: 10. CDR3 length equals 16 residues. CDR3 sequence: CASSPQGREVSYEQYF. CDR3 DNA: TGTGCCAGCAGCCCTCAGGGGCGGGAGGTATCCTACGAGCAGTACTTC.